These 10 T cell receptor beta chains originate from one sample sequenced in a study of blood T cells in healthy people across ages (dated by TCRdb to the mid-2010s). The library was produced with 5' RACE. TCRdb shows the sequencer as Illumina HiSeq 2500. A second PCR of roughly 6 to 11 cycles was run with a J-beta primer mix and a sample-barcoded 5' primer. TCRdb itself trimmed the public reads at Q25 with fastp, ran MiXCR and retained productive beta chains. Entries are consolidated by CDR3 protein sequence, retaining the most common genes and DNA. Here the sample has about 900,000 distinct CDR3 sequences; roughly 52% occur a single time. Around an eighth of the sample is in the top ten clones. The sequencing sample was made of blood. The receptors come from a man under 40 in good health.

This clonotype was seen only a few times. V usage is TRBV18 and J usage is TRBJ2-1; 8 bases align to TRBD1. After removal of 2 bases from V and 4 bases from J, the junction contained 10 bases not matched to a gene. CDR1 and CDR2 (germline): KGHSH, LQKENI. This CDR3 has 17 residues. The CDR3 sequence: CASSPVSDRAGYNEQFF. CDR3 nucleotides: TGTGCCAGCTCACCAGTCTCGGACAGGGCAGGGTACAATGAGCAGTTCTTC.

This clonotype was detected a few times. The rearrangement joins TRBV2 to TRBJ2-7, with 7 bases identical to TRBD2. CDR1 is SNHLY and CDR2 is FYNNEI in the germline V gene. V shed 3 bases, J shed 2 bases, and the junction held 7 bases outside the gene matches. This CDR3 has 15 amino acids. The CDR3 DNA reads TGTGCCAGCAGTGAGGGAGCGGGGAGTACCTACGAGCAGTACTTC. It codes for CASSEGAGSTYEQYF.

This clonotype turned up a few times. The chain has TRBV28 and TRBJ1-4, with 7 bases lining up with TRBD1. This CDR3 spans 13 amino acids. The germline V gene encodes CDR1 MDHEN and CDR2 SYDVKM. V trimming: 10 bases; J trimming: 5 bases; junction bases outside the gene matches: 7. This chain's CDR3 is CAIETGMNEKLFF. The CDR3 DNA sequence: TGTGCCATCGAGACAGGGATGAATGAAAAACTGTTTTTT. The full variable domain, in which reference TRBV28 and TRBJ1-4 provide the parts outside the CDR3, is DVKVTQSSRYLVKRTGEKVFLECVQDMDHENMFWYRQDPGLGLRLIYFSYDVKMKEKGDIPEGYSVSREKKERFSLILESASTNQTSMYLCAIETGMNEKLFFGSGTQLSVL.

This clonotype came up many times. The chain combines TRBV9 with TRBJ2-5; the match to TRBD1 covers 7 bases. Germline values: CDR1 SGDLS, CDR2 YYNGEE. The CDR3 has 14 residues. Trimming at V came to 3 bases and at J to 2 bases, leaving 4 bases not matched to a gene. The CDR3 DNA sequence: TGTGCCAGCAGCGCCGGGACAGTACAAGAGACCCAGTACTTC. As protein: CASSAGTVQETQYF.

This clonotype was seen a handful of times. V gene TRBV2 combines with J gene TRBJ2-1; TRBD2 might be the D (5 bases). This CDR3 contains 15 residues. Germline CDR1 and CDR2: SNHLY and FYNNEI. V was clipped by 0 bases and J by 5 bases, with 11 bases between them. CDR3 loop: CASSEAAGSDNEQFF. CDR3 nucleotide sequence: TGTGCCAGCAGTGAAGCTGCGGGCTCTGACAATGAGCAGTTCTTC.

This clonotype was observed a few times. The J gene is TRBJ1-5, the V gene TRBV21-1; TRBD1, as called in the table, went unchecked against the DNA. TRBV21-1 represents a pseudogene. CDR3 length: 16 residues. The CDR3 DNA reads TGTGCCAGCAGCAAAGACAGGAACTCAAGCAATCAGCCCCAGCATTTT. This translates into CASSKDRNSSNQPQHF.

The CDR3 is CAIRDRDRGLESEAFF. As DNA, the CDR3 is TGTGCCATCAGGGACCGGGACAGGGGGCTAGAGTCTGAAGCTTTCTTT. The rearrangement joins TRBV10-3 to TRBJ1-1; 12 nucleotides match TRBD1. Germline-derived CDR1 and CDR2 are ENHRY and SYGVKD. Trimming took 6 bases from V and 6 from J; bases not matched to a gene: 11. This CDR3 has 16 residues.

This clonotype was picked up a small number of times. This sequence joins TRBV5-1 and TRBJ1-6; D unclear. Germline values: CDR1 SGHRS, CDR2 YFSETQ. Trimming took 4 bases from V and 13 from J, leaving 12 bases between them. The CDR3 loop spans 12 amino acids. The CDR3: CASSQDVLPLHF. CDR3 sequence (DNA): TGCGCCAGCAGCCAAGACGTCCTCCCCCTCCACTTT.

Only a few counts were recorded for this clonotype. The genes are TRBV9 and TRBJ1-1, with 7 bases identical to TRBD1. The CDR3 extends over 15 amino acids. Germline CDR1 reads SGDLS; CDR2 reads YYNGEE. The junction had 11 bases not matched to a gene; V was cut back by 3 bases and J by 6 bases. The CDR3 loop is CASSAQTGQVPEAFF. CDR3 in DNA: TGTGCCAGCAGCGCCCAAACTGGACAGGTCCCTGAAGCTTTCTTT.

The V call is TRBV15, the J call TRBJ2-3; D gene uncertain. The germline V gene has CDR1 LNHNV and CDR2 YYDKDF (reference sequence). V was pared by 0 bases and J by 6 bases, with 10 bases between. The CDR3 has 14 residues. The CDR3 bases are TGTGCCACCAGCAGAGATGTAGATCGGGATACGCAGTATTTT. Amino acid sequence: CATSRDVDRDTQYF.